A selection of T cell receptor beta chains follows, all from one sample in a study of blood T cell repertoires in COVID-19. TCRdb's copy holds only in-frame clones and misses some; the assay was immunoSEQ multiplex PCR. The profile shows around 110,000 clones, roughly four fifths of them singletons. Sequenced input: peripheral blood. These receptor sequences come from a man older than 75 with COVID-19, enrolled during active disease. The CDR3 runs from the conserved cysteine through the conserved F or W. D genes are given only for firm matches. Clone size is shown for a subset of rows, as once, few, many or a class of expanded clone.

CASNSQGAGGNTIYF | TGTGCCAGCAACTCACAGGGGGCTGGCGGAAACACCATATATTTT | TRBJ1-3 | . | TRBV5-6 | TRBD1
CATQGQGQETQYF | TGTGCCACGCAAGGACAGGGGCAAGAGACCCAGTACTTC | TRBJ2-5 | . | TRBV2 | TRBD1
CASSLQGGTGELFF | TGTGCCAGCAGTTTACAGGGGGGCACCGGGGAGCTGTTTTTT | TRBJ2-2 | . | TRBV28 | .
CASRQGWADTQYF | TGTGCCAGCCGGCAGGGGTGGGCAGATACGCAGTATTTT | TRBJ2-3 | . | TRBV2 | .
CASSPISGRPTDTQYF | TGTGCCAGCAGTCCGATTAGCGGGAGGCCCACAGATACGCAGTATTTT | TRBJ2-3 | . | TRBV28 | TRBD2
CASTGLGLYGYTF | TGCGCCAGCACCGGACTGGGCTTGTATGGCTACACCTTC | TRBJ1-2 | . | TRBV10-2 | .
CASSPGQGASVRGSPLHF | TGTGCCAGCTCACCGGGACAGGGGGCCTCGGTCAGGGGTTCACCCCTCCACTTT | TRBJ1-6 | . | TRBV18 | TRBD1
CASSESGVNEKLFF | TGTGCCAGCAGTGAATCAGGGGTTAATGAAAAACTGTTTTTT | TRBJ1-4 | . | TRBV6-1 | .
CSAGSGYEQYF | TGCAGCGCGGGTAGCGGCTACGAGCAGTACTTC | TRBJ2-7 | . | TRBV29-1 | .
CATSDRQGPYNEQFF | TGTGCCACCAGTGACCGACAGGGCCCCTACAATGAGCAGTTCTTC | TRBJ2-1 | . | TRBV24-1 | TRBD1
CASTVSNPISSHNEQFF | TGCGCCAGCACGGTGTCTAACCCCATTTCCTCTCACAATGAGCAGTTCTTC | TRBJ2-1 | few | TRBV5-1 | .
CAAWGGRRLHNEQFF | TGTGCCGCCTGGGGCGGGAGGAGGCTTCACAATGAGCAGTTCTTC | TRBJ2-1 | once | TRBV10-3 | TRBD2
CASSFGGASYEQYF | TGTGCCAGCAGCTTCGGGGGGGCTTCCTACGAGCAGTACTTC | TRBJ2-7 | . | TRBV11-1 | TRBD2
CAWSVVSGPTGELFF | TGTGCCTGGAGTGTAGTCAGCGGACCCACCGGGGAGCTGTTTTTT | TRBJ2-2 | . | TRBV30 | .